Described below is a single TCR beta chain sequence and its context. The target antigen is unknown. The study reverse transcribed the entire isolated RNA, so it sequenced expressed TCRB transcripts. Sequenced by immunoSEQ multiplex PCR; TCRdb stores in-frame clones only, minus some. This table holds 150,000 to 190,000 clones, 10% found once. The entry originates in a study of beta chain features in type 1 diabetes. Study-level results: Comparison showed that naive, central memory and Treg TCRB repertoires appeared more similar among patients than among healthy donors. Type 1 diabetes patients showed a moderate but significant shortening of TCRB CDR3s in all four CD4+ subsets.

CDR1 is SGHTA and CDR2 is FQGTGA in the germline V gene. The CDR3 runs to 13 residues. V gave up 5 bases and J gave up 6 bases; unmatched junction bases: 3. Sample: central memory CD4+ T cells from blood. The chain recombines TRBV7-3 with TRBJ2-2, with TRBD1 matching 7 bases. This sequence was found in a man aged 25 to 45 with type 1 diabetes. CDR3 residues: CASSEQGPGELFF. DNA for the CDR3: TGTGCCAGCAGCGAACAGGGGCCCGGGGAGCTGTTTTTT.